This T cell receptor (beta chain) was observed in a study of fetal regulatory T cell absence and autoimmunity. Whole-study findings and limits: TRB gene family usage was broadly similar in cord blood and pancreas. Some top pancreas TCR clones were over 90-fold enriched versus cord blood.

Clones were read by immunoSEQ multiplex PCR, and TCRdb kept only the in-frame ones, dropping some. The sample yields 95,000 to 100,000 clones, roughly 70% seen once. Turning to this clone: The target antigen is unknown.

Trimming cost V 6 bases and J 3 bases, with 9 bases left between them. The CDR3 has 11 amino acids. Germline V gene lookup returns CDR1 DFQATT and CDR2 SNEGSKA (reference sequence). The TCR originated in a male donor with IPEX syndrome. V usage is TRBV20-1 and J usage is TRBJ2-7; D gene ambiguous. The sequenced material came from pancreas tissue. The chain's CDR3 is CSAESDYEQYF. In DNA form, the CDR3 reads TGCAGTGCCGAGTCTGACTACGAGCAGTACTTC.